Following are 30 T cell receptor beta chains from one sample sequenced in a study of T cells in Graves' hyperthyroidism and ophthalmopathy. It was RNA transcripts that yielded the amplified TCR beta CDR3 regions. Researchers ran a first-round RT-PCR on the TCR CDR3 using the HTBI primer set. Each CDR3 protein gets one entry after TCRdb re-called the multiplex PCR reads with MiXCR. Here the sample spans a few hundred thousand distinct CDR3 sequences, more than 15% being singletons. The sequencing sample was made of blood. Receptors originate from a woman aged 25 to 45 with Graves' ophthalmopathy.

There are many counts of this clonotype. The rearrangement uses TRBV2 and TRBJ2-1, with 7 bases lining up with TRBD2. Germline-derived CDR1 and CDR2 are SNHLY and FYNNEI. The length of the CDR3 is 13 residues. With V trimmed by 5 bases and J by 3 bases, 1 base remained unmatched. The CDR3, as DNA: TGTGCCAGCAGTCGGACTAGCTACAATGAGCAGTTCTTC. As protein: CASSRTSYNEQFF.

This clonotype was recorded a few times. J is TRBJ1-2 and V is TRBV7-9; D unclear. Germline-derived CDR1 and CDR2 are SEHNR and FQNEAQ (reference sequence). The CDR3 length is 16 residues. Between the trimmed V and J ends, which lost 1 base and 5 bases, there was a span of 17 bases. The CDR3, as DNA: TGTGCCAGCAGCTTAGTCGTAACAGAATTCGAATATGGCTACACCTTC. The encoded protein is CASSLVVTEFEYGYTF. The full variable domain, completed using reference TRBV7-9 and TRBJ1-2, is DTGVSQNPRHKITKRGQNVTFRCDPISEHNRLYWYRQTLGQGPEFLTYFQNEAQLEKSRLLSDRFSAERPKGSFSTLEIQRTEQGDSAMYLCASSLVVTEFEYGYTFGSGTRLTVV.

The chain recombines TRBV27 with TRBJ2-7; no reliable D call. Trimming pared 5 bases from V and 2 bases from J, leaving 16 bases between. This CDR3 region has 15 residues. Germline-derived CDR1 and CDR2 are MNHEY and SMNVEV (reference sequence). Here the CDR3 reads CASSPLMIRPYEQYF. CDR3 coding DNA: TGTGCCAGCAGTCCCCTTATGATCAGGCCCTACGAGCAGTACTTC.

CDR3 coding DNA: TGTGCCACCAGCAGACCAGGACCCTTGCCCCTCCACTTT. Protein sequence: CATSRPGPLPLHF. This chain links TRBV15 with TRBJ1-6; no firm D call. Germline-derived CDR1 and CDR2 are LNHNV and YYDKDF (reference sequence). The length of the CDR3 is 13 residues. Trimming took 2 bases from V and 13 from J, leaving 12 bases between them.

This clonotype was found many times. The chain uses TRBV7-9 and TRBJ2-7, with 7 bases that match TRBD1. This CDR3 has 15 amino acids. V gave up 5 bases and J gave up 3 bases; unmatched junction bases: 10. Germline-derived CDR1 and CDR2 are SEHNR and FQNEAQ (reference sequence). CDR3 sequence: CASSLRQGENYEQYF. The CDR3 DNA reads as TGTGCCAGCAGCCTCCGACAGGGTGAAAACTACGAGCAGTACTTC.

The V call is TRBV28, the J call TRBJ2-2, with D hard to call. The CDR3 consists of 13 residues. Germline assignment: CDR1 MDHEN and CDR2 SYDVKM. V lost 3 bases, J lost 7 bases, and 9 bases lay in between. The CDR3 loop is CASSFGAGGELFF. The CDR3 nucleotides read TGTGCCAGCAGTTTTGGCGCTGGCGGGGAGCTGTTTTTT.

This clonotype came up many times. CDR3 DNA sequence: TGTGCCACCAGTGACCGGGTGCTAGCGGGAGACAATGAGCAGTTCTTC. Amino acids: CATSDRVLAGDNEQFF. The chain joins TRBV24-1 to TRBJ2-1; 10 bases line up with TRBD2. The CDR3 loop spans 16 amino acids. Germline CDR1 KGHDR, CDR2 SFDVKD. V was clipped by 4 bases and J by 5 bases; unmatched bases: 7.

The chain employs TRBV7-9 and TRBJ2-7, with D perhaps matching TRBD1 (6 bases). This CDR3 contains 15 residues. V was pared by 5 bases and J by 0 bases, with 14 bases between. In germline, CDR1 is SEHNR, CDR2 FQNEAQ (reference sequence). CDR3 region: CASSPRQVLSYEQYF. CDR3 DNA sequence: TGTGCCAGCAGCCCGCGACAGGTGCTCTCCTACGAGCAGTACTTC.

This clonotype was counted at least ten times. The chain joins TRBV30 to TRBJ1-4, with unresolved D. This CDR3 comprises 12 residues. V lost 2 bases, J lost 10 bases, and 11 bases lay in between. The germline V gene has CDR1 GTSNPN and CDR2 SVGIG (reference sequence). DNA for the CDR3: TGTGCCTGGAGTCTGGAGGGAACAAAACTGTTTTTT. This codes for CAWSLEGTKLFF.

This chain uses TRBV19 with TRBJ2-2; 9 bases agree with TRBD2. The germline V gene encodes CDR1 LNHDA and CDR2 SQIVND (reference sequence). This CDR3 contains 14 residues. V lost 9 bases to trimming and J lost 5 bases; unmatched junction nucleotides: 7. The CDR3 reads CASCGTSGTGELFF. CDR3 DNA sequence: TGTGCCAGCTGCGGCACTAGCGGGACCGGGGAGCTGTTTTTT.

The chain uses TRBV5-1 and TRBJ2-1; TRBD2 matches 7 bases. CDR1 and CDR2 from the germline V gene are SGHRS and YFSETQ. CDR3 length equals 17 residues. After removal of 0 bases from V and 4 bases from J, the junction contained 10 bases not matched to a gene. CDR3 region: CASSLGGAGIGYNEQFF. The CDR3 region has the DNA TGCGCCAGCAGCTTGGGGGGAGCGGGAATTGGTTACAATGAGCAGTTCTTC. The whole variable domain, filled in from reference TRBV5-1 and TRBJ2-1, reads KAGVTQTPRYLIKTRGQQVTLSCSPISGHRSVSWYQQTPGQGLQFLFEYFSETQRNKGNFPGRFSGRQFSNSRSEMNVSTLELGDSALYLCASSLGGAGIGYNEQFFGPGTRLTVL.

The J gene is TRBJ2-5, the V gene TRBV9, with a possible D match to TRBD2 (5 bases). The CDR3 covers 16 residues. V lost 3 bases to trimming and J lost 5 bases, with 20 bases between them. Germline V CDR1 and CDR2: SGDLS, YYNGEE. CDR3: CASSATPGTRRETQYF. Here the CDR3 DNA reads TGTGCCAGCAGCGCTACTCCGGGAACCCGCCGGGAGACCCAGTACTTC.

This chain joins TRBV2 and TRBJ2-7; TRBD2 matches 8 bases. The ends lost 5 bases at V and 7 bases at J; junction bases unmatched: 16. This CDR3 spans 16 amino acids. Germline V lookup: CDR1 SNHLY, CDR2 FYNNEI. The CDR3 nucleotides are TGTGCCAGCAGTTACTCGTTTTGGCGGGAGGACGATGAGCAGTACTTC. This sequence encodes CASSYSFWREDDEQYF.

The V and J genes are TRBV20-1 and TRBJ2-1; 7 bases match TRBD2. The CDR3 has 13 residues. In germline, CDR1 is DFQATT, CDR2 SNEGSKA (reference sequence). With V trimmed by 3 bases and J by 4 bases, 3 bases remained unmatched. The CDR3 is CSARGTKYNEQFF. The CDR3 nucleotides are TGCAGTGCTAGGGGGACTAAATACAATGAGCAGTTCTTC.

This clonotype was seen ten or more times. Its ends do not fully match the called genes, so a read error is possible. The V call is TRBV7-2, the J call TRBJ1-1, with unresolved D. Per germline, CDR1 SGHTA and CDR2 FQGNSA. The CDR3 spans 14 residues. In DNA, the CDR3 is TGTGCCAGCCGCTTTGGGAAAGGTAGTTCTGAAGCTTTCTTT. Translating gives CASRFGKGSSEAFF.

This clonotype was observed at least ten times. The chain employs TRBV20-1 and TRBJ2-7; TRBD2 agrees at 8 bases. Germline V CDR1 and CDR2: DFQATT, SNEGSKA (reference sequence). The CDR3 is 13 amino acids. V dropped 6 bases and J dropped 2; count of bases not matched to a gene: 6. The CDR3 DNA follows: TGCAGTGCAGGCCTAGCGGGTCCCTACGAGCAGTACTTC. Protein sequence: CSAGLAGPYEQYF.

The CDR3 protein is CASSLWGINYGYTF. CDR3 sequence (DNA): TGTGCCAGCAGCTTATGGGGAATTAACTATGGCTACACCTTC. J is TRBJ1-2 and V is TRBV7-9; D unresolved. The CDR3 loop spans 14 amino acids. The ends were cut back, 2 bases at V and 1 base at J, with 8 bases in the middle. CDR1 is SEHNR, CDR2 FQNEAQ, per germline (reference sequence).

The table lists this clonotype with a few counts. V usage is TRBV9 and J usage is TRBJ1-6; D gene unclear. CDR1 SGDLS and CDR2 YYNGEE come from the germline V gene. V gave up 2 bases and J gave up 0 bases, with 6 bases separating them. CDR3 length: 15 residues. CDR3 protein: CASSVLSSYNSPLHF. The CDR3 coding sequence is TGTGCCAGCAGCGTTCTGAGCTCCTATAATTCACCCCTCCACTTT.

This clonotype came up many times. This chain connects TRBV28 to TRBJ2-3, with a tentative D call TRBD1 (5 bases). The CDR3 extends over 16 amino acids. Germline V lookup: CDR1 MDHEN, CDR2 SYDVKM. V lost 1 base, J lost 3 bases, and 14 bases lay in between. This CDR3 reads CASSLSQGATTDTQYF. The CDR3 region has the DNA TGTGCCAGCAGTTTATCCCAGGGTGCGACGACAGATACGCAGTATTTT.

This chain connects TRBV28 to TRBJ1-5, with D perhaps matching TRBD1 (6 bases). The CDR3 is 14 amino acids. Germline CDR1 reads MDHEN; CDR2 reads SYDVKM. V lost 3 bases and J 7 bases, leaving 13 bases between the germline ends. The chain's CDR3 is CASSFTGNGQPQHF. The CDR3 DNA reads as TGTGCCAGCAGTTTTACAGGGAATGGGCAGCCCCAGCATTTT.

The J gene is TRBJ1-1, the V gene TRBV20-1, with 8 bases lining up with TRBD1. The V segment lost 6 bases and the J segment 5 bases; nucleotides outside the gene matches: 14. Germline CDR1 DFQATT, CDR2 SNEGSKA (reference sequence). This CDR3 has 15 residues. CDR3 bases: TGCAGTGCGCCGAGGGAAGACAGGGGAAGAACTGAAGCTTTCTTT. This gives the protein CSAPREDRGRTEAFF.

This clonotype was seen a handful of times. This chain links TRBV27 with TRBJ1-6; D not resolved. This CDR3 has 14 residues. The germline gives CDR1 MNHEY, CDR2 SMNVEV (reference sequence). Trimming shortened V by 5 bases and J by 8 bases, and 13 bases separated the two germline ends. This CDR3 is CASSPGLKYSPLHF. The CDR3 DNA reads TGTGCCAGCAGTCCAGGACTCAAGTATTCACCCCTCCACTTT.

With regard to this clonotype: The junction differs from germline at one of its ends, possibly a read error. This chain uses TRBV12-3 or TRBV12-4 with TRBJ2-1; D is undetermined. The CDR3 length is 14 residues. The CDR3 loop reads CAGSLGQSINEQFF. CDR3 nucleotides: TGTGCCGGCAGTTTAGGCCAATCCATCAATGAGCAGTTCTTC.

This clonotype was counted ten times or more. The J gene is TRBJ2-2, the V gene TRBV2; D unclear. Trimming took 6 bases from V and 2 from J, leaving 4 bases between them. CDR1 and CDR2 (germline): SNHLY, FYNNEI. The CDR3 extends over 12 amino acids. The CDR3 region is CASRPNTGELFF. The CDR3, as DNA: TGTGCCAGCAGGCCCAACACCGGGGAGCTGTTTTTT. Supplemented by reference TRBV2 and TRBJ2-2, the full variable domain reads EPEVTQTPSHQVTQMGQEVILRCVPISNHLYFYWYRQILGQKVEFLVSFYNNEISEKSEIFDDQFSVERPDGSNFTLKIRSTKLEDSAMYFCASRPNTGELFFGEGSRLTVL.

This clonotype was seen a handful of times. This chain uses TRBV5-1 with TRBJ2-7; the match to TRBD2 covers 7 bases. V dropped 6 bases and J dropped 1; count of bases not matched to a gene: 7. Germline V gives CDR1 SGHRS, CDR2 YFSETQ. The CDR3 loop spans 14 amino acids. The CDR3 is CASTLTSASYEQYF. CDR3 sequence (DNA): TGCGCCAGCACCTTAACTAGCGCATCCTACGAGCAGTACTTC.

A note on this clonotype: A much larger clonotype is one base distant, so this may be a read error. The chain has TRBV6-2 or TRBV6-3 and TRBJ2-1, with TRBD2 matching 10 bases. The CDR3 contains 14 residues. Germline loops: CDR1 MNHEY, CDR2 SVGEGT. V was clipped by 6 bases and J by 12 bases; unmatched bases: 11. The CDR3 protein is CASRSSGLASGQFF. The DNA of the CDR3 is TGTGCCAGCAGATCCTCGGGACTAGCGAGTGGGCAGTTCTTC.

This clonotype showed up many times. The chain uses TRBV28 and TRBJ2-3, with D maybe TRBD1 (8 bases). CDR3 length: 14 residues. With 7 bases removed from V and 4 bases from J, the gap between germline ends came to 15 bases. From germline, CDR1 is MDHEN and CDR2 SYDVKM. CDR3 loop: CASTTGGVADTQYF. CDR3 sequence (DNA): TGTGCCAGCACAACAGGGGGGGTCGCAGATACGCAGTATTTT.

This clonotype was found many times. This chain links TRBV2 with TRBJ1-5; D unclear. Trimming cost V 8 bases and J 1 base, with 12 bases left between them. Per the germline V gene, CDR1 is SNHLY and CDR2 is FYNNEI. The CDR3 covers 14 residues. The CDR3 DNA follows: TGTGCCAGCCTCAAGGATTTCAGCAATCAGCCCCAGCATTTT. Its protein is CASLKDFSNQPQHF.

This clonotype was counted at least ten times. The chain couples TRBV12-3 or TRBV12-4 to TRBJ2-2; 12 positions match TRBD2. J was trimmed by 7 bases and V by 2 bases; bases with no gene match: 11. The CDR3 contains 18 residues. The CDR3 here is CASSLTLAGGPMVGELFF. CDR3 DNA sequence: TGTGCCAGCAGTTTAACGCTAGCGGGAGGGCCTATGGTCGGGGAGCTGTTTTTT.

This clonotype has a count of ten or more. The chain joins TRBV29-1 to TRBJ2-3, with 7 bases matching TRBD1. CDR3 length: 15 amino acids. Trimming removed 0 bases from V and 4 bases from J; junction bases left unmatched: 7. CDR1 is SQVTM and CDR2 is ANQGSEA in the germline V gene. CDR3 region: CSVEDLHRGADTQYF. The CDR3 DNA reads TGCAGCGTTGAAGATCTCCACAGGGGAGCAGATACGCAGTATTTT.